A selection of T cell receptor beta chains follows, all from one sample in a study of blood T cells in healthy people across ages. TCRdb redid the calling of the 5' RACE reads with MiXCR, one entry per CDR3 protein. Of around 750,000 distinct CDR3 sequences in the sample, roughly 50% are singletons; the top ten hold about 42%. What was sequenced was blood. These receptors were collected from an elderly man in good health. Both conserved end residues are part of each CDR3. The D gene is left open where the match is weak. Clone size, where shown, is once, few, many, or a class for clones that have expanded.

>TRBV3-1|TRBJ1-2|NA|TRBD1
TGTGCCAGCCGGACAGGACAGGGCTACACCTTC
CASRTGQGYTF
>TRBV2|TRBJ2-7|NA|NA
TGTGCCAGCAATGCAGGTACCTCCTACGAGCAGTACTTC
CASNAGTSYEQYF
>TRBV10-3|TRBJ2-7|NA|TRBD2
TGTGCCATCAGTGAGCCCCGACCAGCGGGGACCTACGAGCAGTACTTC
CAISEPRPAGTYEQYF
>TRBV5-1|TRBJ2-1|few|TRBD1
TGCGCCAGCAGCTTGGGACAGGGAGTGACGGATGAGCAGTTCTTC
CASSLGQGVTDEQFF
>TRBV2|TRBJ2-1|NA|TRBD2
TGTGCCAGCAGTGAGCGTCGGGAGGGCCCTGAGCAGTTCTTC
CASSERREGPEQFF
>TRBV30|TRBJ1-2|NA|NA
TGTGCCTGGCGGGGACTCGCGCCTACCTATGGCTACACCTTC
CAWRGLAPTYGYTF
>TRBV3-1|TRBJ2-7|once|NA
TGTGCCAGCAGCCTCGGACAGAAACTCTACGAGCAGTACTTC
CASSLGQKLYEQYF
>TRBV5-6|TRBJ1-2|NA|NA
TGTGCCAGCAGCTTGGTCGGTACAATCCATGGCTACACCTTC
CASSLVGTIHGYTF
>TRBV6-5|TRBJ1-2|once|NA
TGTGCCAGCAGTTACTCATGGGGAGGCGGCTACACCTTC
CASSYSWGGGYTF
>TRBV5-1|TRBJ2-3|few|TRBD2
TGCGCCAGCAGCCCGGAAATACCGGGACTAGCGGGGCAGCACAGATACGCGTATTTT
CASSPEIPGLAGQHRYAYF
>TRBV20-1|TRBJ2-1|few|NA
TGCAGTGAGGGGTTGTACAATGAGCAGTTCTTC
CSEGLYNEQFF
>TRBV20-1|TRBJ2-3|few|TRBD1
TGCAGTGCGACCGGGACAGGGGAGCACAGATACGCGTATTTT
CSATGTGEHRYAYF
>TRBV12-3/TRBV12-4|TRBJ2-7|NA|TRBD2
TGTGCCAGCAGTTTCACTAGCGGGAGTTCCGAGCAGTACTTC
CASSFTSGSSEQYF
>TRBV6-2/TRBV6-3|TRBJ2-5|NA|TRBD1
TGTGCCACCTTCGCCGGGACAGGCATGCCTGGGCAGTACTTC
CATFAGTGMPGQYF